This T cell receptor beta chain was recorded in a study of T cell changes during pregnancy in multiple sclerosis. This clone was found a few times. Libraries were prepared by immunoSEQ multiplex PCR; TCRdb keeps only in-frame clonotypes and omits some of them. The sample includes about 49,000 clones, around 89% seen only once; the top ten take approximately 5%. CDR1 and CDR2 from the germline V gene are SEHNR and FQNEAQ (reference sequence). CDR3 length: 14 residues. The trim removed 6 bases at V and 7 bases at J, leaving 6 bases unmatched. The rearrangement links TRBV7-9 to TRBJ1-5, with 10 positions matching TRBD1. This TCR was sampled from a female donor in good health, enrolled as a control in a pregnancy study. Here the sequenced sample was peripheral blood, taken after pregnancy. Here the CDR3 reads CASRPGTGEQPQHF. CDR3 DNA: TGTGCCAGCAGACCCGGGACAGGGGAACAGCCCCAGCATTTT.